This TCR beta chain was documented in a study of T-cell memory formation after mild COVID-19. Each CDR3 protein is one row after TCRdb ran MiXCR on the 5' RACE reads. The sample shows around 340,000 distinct CDR3 sequences, over 13% of them seen only once. The CDR3 sequence is 15 residues long. V was trimmed by 6 bases and J by 0 bases, leaving 15 bases between them. Sequenced input: PBMCs or a T cell subset sorted from them (not recorded which). This clonotype was obtained from a man aged 18 to 30 who had mild COVID-19 (a few samples of this study predate the infection). Cell type and time point are not known. The rearrangement uses TRBV12-3 or TRBV12-4 and TRBJ2-7; D is possibly TRBD1 or TRBD2 (6 bases each). CDR3 in amino acids: CASSPGAGSSYEQYV. CDR3 DNA: TGTGCCAGCAGCCCGGGGGCAGGGAGCTCCTACGAGCAGTACGTC.